This TCR beta chain was profiled in a study of T cell changes during pregnancy in multiple sclerosis. Clones were read by immunoSEQ multiplex PCR, and TCRdb kept only the in-frame ones, dropping some. This sample has about 52,000 clones, with roughly 92% found just once. Germline V gene sequence: CDR1 SGHDT, CDR2 YYEEEE. V shed 4 bases, J shed 6 bases, and the junction held 3 bases outside the gene matches. The CDR3 contains 13 residues. The clonotype was recovered from a female donor with multiple sclerosis, enrolled in a pregnancy study. The chain employs TRBV5-6 and TRBJ1-2; 10 nucleotides agree with TRBD1. The sample in question was CD4+ T cells from peripheral blood mononuclear cells, obtained in the third trimester of pregnancy. The CDR3 sequence is CASSAGQGDGYTF. The CDR3 DNA reads TGTGCCAGCAGCGCCGGACAGGGGGATGGCTACACCTTC.